This TCR beta chain was sequenced during a study of T cell repertoires in cytomegalovirus infection. Study overall: The authors used CMV epitopes that were HLA-C-restricted (recently identified) and HLA-B-restricted (well studied). Matching HLA type, along with CMV infection, was indicated by public TCR beta signatures. Study-level points and caveats: HLA-C-restricted CMV-specific TCR beta clonotypes prevailed in the ex vivo response. Based on cumulative public TCR beta family frequency, carriers of CMV plus the relevant HLA were identified.

This clonotype has more than one count but fewer than ten. Its matching antigen is unknown. The CDR3 is 12 amino acids. V lost 4 bases and J lost 8, with 9 bases in between. The V gene's germline CDR1 is SEHNR and CDR2 FQNEAQ (reference sequence). TCRdb ran MiXCR on the reads and lists one entry per CDR3 protein. The table records around 770,000 distinct CDR3 sequences, approximately 32% of them present only once. The material sequenced was cultured CD8+ T cells from PBMCs, taken from culture after CMV antigen stimulation. This TCR came from a human donor in good health (CMV status not recorded). Some clones in this sample may be carry-over from other donors' samples. This chain connects TRBV7-9 to TRBJ1-3; D is undetermined. The CDR3 here is CASSSHMHTIYF. The CDR3 DNA sequence: TGTGCCAGCAGCTCCCATATGCACACCATATATTTT.